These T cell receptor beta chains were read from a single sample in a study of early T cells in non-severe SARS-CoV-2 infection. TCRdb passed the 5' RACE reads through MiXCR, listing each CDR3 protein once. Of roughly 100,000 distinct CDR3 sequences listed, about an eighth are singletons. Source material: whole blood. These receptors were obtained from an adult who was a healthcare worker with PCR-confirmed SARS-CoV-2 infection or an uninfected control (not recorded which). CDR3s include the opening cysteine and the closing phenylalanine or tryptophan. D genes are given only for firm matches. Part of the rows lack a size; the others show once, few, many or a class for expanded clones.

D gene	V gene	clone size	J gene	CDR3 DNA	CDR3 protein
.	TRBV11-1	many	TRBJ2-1	TGTGCCAGCAGCTTAGCGGGATCTCCCCGGGAGTTCTTC	CASSLAGSPREFF
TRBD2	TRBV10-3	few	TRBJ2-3	TGTGCCATCACCTCCCCAGGAGAAGCGGGAGAATCAGATACGCAGTATTTT	CAITSPGEAGESDTQYF
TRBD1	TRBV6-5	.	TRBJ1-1	TGTGCCAGCAGTTACCGGGACAGTGCTGAAGCTTTCTTT	CASSYRDSAEAFF
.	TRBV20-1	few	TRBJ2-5	TGCAGTGCTACAACAGCGGACACGCTACAAGAGACCCAGTACTTC	CSATTADTLQETQYF
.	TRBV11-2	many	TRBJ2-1	TGTGCCAGCAGTCAGGACGGATTAAGCTCCTACAATGAGCAGTTCTTC	CASSQDGLSSYNEQFF
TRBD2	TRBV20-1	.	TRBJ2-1	TGCAGTGTCACGAGGCTAGCGGGAGTATATGAGCAGTTCTTC	CSVTRLAGVYEQFF
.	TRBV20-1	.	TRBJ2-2	TGCAGTGCTAGAGATCTGGCCGGCAGAGTCACCGGGGAGCTGTTTTTT	CSARDLAGRVTGELFF
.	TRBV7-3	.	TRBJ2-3	TGTGCCAGCAGCACGAGCTCAGGGGTAGATACGCAGTATTTT	CASSTSSGVDTQYF
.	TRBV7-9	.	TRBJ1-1	TGTGCCAGCAGCTTGGACGAAAGAGCTTTCTTT	CASSLDERAFF
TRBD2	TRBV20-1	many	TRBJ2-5	TGCAGTGCTATCGACTTGCGGGGGTGGTCCAAAGAGACCCAGTACTTC	CSAIDLRGWSKETQYF
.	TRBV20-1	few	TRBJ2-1	TGCAGTGCTAGAAAGCCCCAGTATAGTGAGCAGTTCTTC	CSARKPQYSEQFF
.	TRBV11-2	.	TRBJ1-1	TGTGCCAGCAGCTTAAGTGACCTGATGAACACTGAAGCTTTCTTT	CASSLSDLMNTEAFF
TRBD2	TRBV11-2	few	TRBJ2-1	TGTGCCAGCAGAGCCGTGCCGGGACTAGCGGGAAAAGAGCAGTTCTTC	CASRAVPGLAGKEQFF
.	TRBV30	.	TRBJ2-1	TGTGCCTGGGGCGAACTAGATGATGAGCAGTTCTTC	CAWGELDDEQFF
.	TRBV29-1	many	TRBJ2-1	TGCAGCGCAGGCAGCCTTCGGGACTTACAGTTCTTC	CSAGSLRDLQFF
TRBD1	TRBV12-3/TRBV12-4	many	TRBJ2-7	TGTGCCAGCAGCCGATCAACTGGGACAGGGGAGCAGTACTTC	CASSRSTGTGEQYF
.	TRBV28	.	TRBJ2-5	TGTGCCAGCAGTTTATCGGGGACCCAGTACTTC	CASSLSGTQYF
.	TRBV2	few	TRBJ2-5	TGTGCCAACTCGGATCAGGACCAAGAGACCCAGTACTTC	CANSDQDQETQYF
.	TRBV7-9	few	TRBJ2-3	TGTGCCAGCAGCGGTTTCGCGAGCACAGATACGCAGTATTTT	CASSGFASTDTQYF
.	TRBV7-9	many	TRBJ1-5	TGTGCCAGCAGCTTAGCGACCTTAGGGGTGACAGATAGCAATCAGCCCCAGCATTTT	CASSLATLGVTDSNQPQHF
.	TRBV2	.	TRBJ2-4	TGTGCCAGCACCGAGGGGGGCGGCCTGGACATTCAGTACTTC	CASTEGGGLDIQYF
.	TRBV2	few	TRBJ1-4	TGTGCCAGCAGCAGGGAGGATGAAAAACTGTTTTTT	CASSREDEKLFF
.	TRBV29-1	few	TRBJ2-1	TGCAGCGTCACGGACCGATACAATGAGCAGTTCTTC	CSVTDRYNEQFF
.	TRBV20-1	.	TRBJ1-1	TGCAGTGCTCGAGTTAAGGACACTGAAGCTTTCTTT	CSARVKDTEAFF
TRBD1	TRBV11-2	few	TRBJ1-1	TGTGCCAGCAGCTCAAGAGGGGGCAACACTGAAGCTTTCTTT	CASSSRGGNTEAFF
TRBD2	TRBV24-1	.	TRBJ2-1	TGTGCCACCAGTGATTTTCGCGGGAGCAATGAGCAGTTCTTC	CATSDFRGSNEQFF
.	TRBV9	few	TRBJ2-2	TGTGCCAGCGCGGGCACCGGGGAGCTGTTTTTT	CASAGTGELFF
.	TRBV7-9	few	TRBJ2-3	TGTGCCAGCAGCTTACCCACAGATACGCAGTATTTT	CASSLPTDTQYF
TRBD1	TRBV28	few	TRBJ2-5	TGTGCCAGCGGACGACAGGGCCCAAGAGAGACCCAGTACTTC	CASGRQGPRETQYF
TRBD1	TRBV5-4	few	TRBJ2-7	TGTGCCAGCAGCTCCAGGACAGGGGACAACGAGCAGTACTTC	CASSSRTGDNEQYF
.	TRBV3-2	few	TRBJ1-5	TGTGCCAGCAGCCAGGACACCTTGGGCCTTGCCAATCAGCCCCAGCATTTT	CASSQDTLGLANQPQHF
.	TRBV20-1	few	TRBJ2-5	TGCAGTGCTGGACCAACATCGGGAGTCCAAGAGACCCAGTACTTC	CSAGPTSGVQETQYF
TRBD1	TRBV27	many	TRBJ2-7	TGTGCCAGCAGCCCAGGGCAGGGGGCCTACGAGCAGTACTTC	CASSPGQGAYEQYF
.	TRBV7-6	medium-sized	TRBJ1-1	TGTGCCAGCAGCCGGGCCGACCTAGGGAACACTGAAGCTTTCTTT	CASSRADLGNTEAFF
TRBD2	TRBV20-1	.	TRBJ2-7	TGCAGTGCTACGGTCGGGACTAGCGCCACCTACGAGCAGTACTTC	CSATVGTSATYEQYF
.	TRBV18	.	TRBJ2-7	TGTGCCAGCTCAGCGGGTGTCGGGCGCGCCTACGAGCAGTACTTC	CASSAGVGRAYEQYF
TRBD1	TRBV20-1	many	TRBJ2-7	TGCAGTGCTAGAGTACGGGACAGGGGCTACGAGCAGTACTTC	CSARVRDRGYEQYF
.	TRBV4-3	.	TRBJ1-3	TGCGCCAGCAGCCAAGGACAGCCCTCAGAATACTCTGGAAACACCATATATTTT	CASSQGQPSEYSGNTIYF
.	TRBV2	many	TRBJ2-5	TGTGCCAGCGGTTCGGGGCAAGAGACCCAGTACTTC	CASGSGQETQYF
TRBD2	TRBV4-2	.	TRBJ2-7	TGTGCCAGCAGCCTTCGGCGGGAGGACTCCTACGAGCAGTACTTC	CASSLRREDSYEQYF
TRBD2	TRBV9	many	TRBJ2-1	TGTGCCAGCAGCGAGGAGGGACTAGCGGGAGCTGAGCAGTTCTTC	CASSEEGLAGAEQFF
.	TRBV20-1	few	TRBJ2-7	TGCAGTGCTAGAGATCTGACGGGGGCCTCGGAGCAGTACTTC	CSARDLTGASEQYF
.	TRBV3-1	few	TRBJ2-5	TGTGCCAGCAGCCAAGGGACCGGGACCTGGAAAAAAGAGACCCAGTACTTC	CASSQGTGTWKKETQYF
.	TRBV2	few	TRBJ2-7	TGTGCCAGCATACCCGGGCCTTACTTCGGCGAGCAGTACTTC	CASIPGPYFGEQYF
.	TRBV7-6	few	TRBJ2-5	TGTGCCAGCAGCTTAGGGCAGGCGGGGGAGACCCAGTACTTC	CASSLGQAGETQYF
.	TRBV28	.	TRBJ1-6	TGTGCCAGCAGTGGGGATACTCCGAACGATTCACCCCTCCACTTT	CASSGDTPNDSPLHF
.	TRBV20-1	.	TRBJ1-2	TGCAGTGCTCCCCCTCTTGGGGGCTACACCTTC	CSAPPLGGYTF
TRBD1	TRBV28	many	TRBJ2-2	TGTGCCAGCAGTCCCCACGGGACAGGTCCCGGGGAGCTGTTTTTT	CASSPHGTGPGELFF
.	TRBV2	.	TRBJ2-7	TGTGCCAGCAGTGGGGGTTTCGAGCAGTACTTC	CASSGGFEQYF
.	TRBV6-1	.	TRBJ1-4	TGTGCCAGCCGCGCCAGGAACAATGAAAAACTGTTTTTT	CASRARNNEKLFF
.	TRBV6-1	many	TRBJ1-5	TGTGCCAGCAGTGATAACGTGGAAGCCTATAGCAATCAGCCCCAGCATTTT	CASSDNVEAYSNQPQHF
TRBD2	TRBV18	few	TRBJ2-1	TGTGCCAGCTCATCGGCAGCGGGGGTCTCCTACAATGAGCAGTTCTTC	CASSSAAGVSYNEQFF
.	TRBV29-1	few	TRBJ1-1	TGCAGCGCCTGGGCCGGGCGAGTGAACACTGAAGCTTTCTTT	CSAWAGRVNTEAFF
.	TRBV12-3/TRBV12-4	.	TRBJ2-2	TGTGCCAGCACCATGAGGGAGACCGGGGAGCTGTTTTTT	CASTMRETGELFF